What follows are 26 T cell receptor beta chains derived from one specimen sequenced in a study of cytomegalovirus exposure and HLA in healthy donors. It was with 60 Vbeta and 13 Jbeta primers that the PCR ran. Here immunoSEQ multiplex PCR was the method, and the copy in TCRdb shows in-frame clones only, minus some. The specimen's table records roughly 35,000 clones. Sequenced input: PBMCs. The receptors derive from a woman aged 40 to 50 in good health and CMV-seropositive.

The V call is TRBV4-3, the J call TRBJ1-4, with D uncertain. Germline V CDR1 and CDR2: LGHNA, YSLEER. V gave up 0 bases and J gave up 0 bases, with 8 bases separating them. This CDR3 region has 16 residues. The CDR3 DNA reads as TGCGCCAGCAGCCAAGATCAGACATCAACTAATGAAAAACTGTTTTTT. Protein sequence: CASSQDQTSTNEKLFF.

The chain couples TRBV28 to TRBJ1-2; perhaps TRBD1 as D (6 bases). CDR1 and CDR2 from the germline V gene are MDHEN and SYDVKM. CDR3 length: 15 residues. Trimming took off 8 bases at V and 8 bases at J, with 24 bases between the two ends. The CDR3 loop reads CASLLGAQGIGGYTF. The CDR3 coding sequence is TGTGCCAGCCTACTTGGTGCTCAGGGGATAGGCGGCTACACCTTC.

The V call is TRBV14, the J call TRBJ1-2; TRBD1 matches 7 bases. Trimming removed 0 bases from V and 4 bases from J; junction bases left unmatched: 17. The CDR3 has 19 residues. Looked up from germline, CDR1 is SGHDN and CDR2 is FVKESK. The CDR3 DNA reads TGTGCCAGCAGCCAAGATGGTTTTCGGGCAGGGGGAGAAGTCTATGGCTACACCTTC. Amino acid sequence: CASSQDGFRAGGEVYGYTF.

The chain recombines TRBV6-5 with TRBJ1-1, with D unresolved. The ends were cut back, 5 bases at V and 0 bases at J, with 13 bases in the middle. Germline V gene sequence: CDR1 MNHEY, CDR2 SVGAGI. This CDR3 has 15 residues. The CDR3 bases are TGTGCCAGCAGTCAACTCGTGGGCTTGAACACTGAAGCTTTCTTT. Residues: CASSQLVGLNTEAFF.

CDR3 amino acids: CAISDVPGSSGGQETQYF. The CDR3 nucleotides read TGTGCCATCAGTGATGTCCCAGGGTCTAGCGGGGGGCAAGAGACCCAGTACTTC. The chain joins TRBV10-3 to TRBJ2-5; 11 bases line up with TRBD2. This CDR3 has 18 amino acids. Germline CDR1 and CDR2: ENHRY and SYGVKD. The junction had 11 bases not matched to a gene; V was cut back by 3 bases and J by 2 bases.

J is TRBJ2-5 and V is TRBV9; D gene unclear. In germline, CDR1 is SGDLS, CDR2 YYNGEE. The ends were cut back, 4 bases at V and 2 bases at J, with 12 bases in the middle. This CDR3 region has 14 residues. DNA for the CDR3: TGTGCCAGCAGCCCCCGCCCCCGGCAAGAGACCCAGTACTTC. It is translated as CASSPRPRQETQYF.

This chain connects TRBV29-1 to TRBJ1-5, with D unclear. Germline loops: CDR1 SQVTM, CDR2 ANQGSEA. The CDR3 is 15 amino acids. Trimming left V 4 bases short and J 2 bases short, with 15 bases between. In DNA form, the CDR3 reads TGCAGCGTTGGTTGGCGGGATTTTGGCAATCAGCCCCAGCATTTT. Translating gives CSVGWRDFGNQPQHF.

This chain's CDR3 is CARSCPSWPEAFF. The CDR3 nucleotides are TGTGCCAGAAGCTGCCCCAGTTGGCCTGAAGCTTTCTTT. The gene calls are TRBV5-3 and TRBJ1-1; the D is unclear. TRBV5-3 is designated an ORF whose function remains uncertain. The CDR3 spans 13 residues. V was clipped by 3 bases and J by 6 bases, with 12 bases between them.

The CDR3 spells CASSEEAVSYEQYF. CDR3 DNA: TGTGCCAGCAGTGAAGAAGCGGTCTCCTACGAGCAGTACTTC. The chain joins TRBV2 to TRBJ2-7; TRBD2 might be the D (5 bases). The length of the CDR3 is 14 residues. Germline lookup yields CDR1 SNHLY and CDR2 FYNNEI. V was trimmed by 1 base and J by 0 bases, leaving 7 bases between them.

J is TRBJ1-4 and V is TRBV7-9; TRBD1 aligns across 7 bases. The CDR3 covers 16 residues. Germline CDR1 SEHNR, CDR2 FQNEAQ (reference sequence). Germline trimming cut 0 bases from V and 5 bases from J; bases unmatched to any gene: 6. Here the CDR3 DNA reads TGTGCCAGCAGCTTAGCGACGGGACAGAGGAATGAAAAACTGTTTTTT. This gives the protein CASSLATGQRNEKLFF.

The chain is built from TRBV30 and TRBJ2-7; D not resolved. The V gene's germline CDR1 is GTSNPN and CDR2 SVGIG (reference sequence). V was shortened by 1 base and J by 1 base, with 2 bases between the two germline ends. The CDR3 has 11 residues. CDR3 bases: TGTGCCTGGAGTGCTTCCTACGAGCAGTACTTC. It is translated as CAWSASYEQYF.

This sequence joins TRBV27 and TRBJ1-2; 7 positions agree with TRBD1. Germline V gene sequence: CDR1 MNHEY, CDR2 SMNVEV (reference sequence). V trimming: 5 bases; J trimming: 6 bases; junction bases outside the gene matches: 12. This CDR3 has 15 amino acids. CDR3 loop: CASSTRDSGSNGYTF. CDR3 nucleotides: TGTGCCAGCAGTACCCGGGACAGCGGTTCGAATGGCTACACCTTC.

The genes are TRBV9 and TRBJ2-7; weak D call: TRBD1 (5 bases). The CDR3 extends over 15 amino acids. V was clipped by 4 bases and J by 2 bases, with 16 bases between them. CDR1 is SGDLS and CDR2 is YYNGEE in the germline V gene. The CDR3 is CASSPQGHFAYEQYF. The CDR3 DNA reads TGTGCCAGCAGCCCCCAGGGCCACTTCGCCTACGAGCAGTACTTC. Supplemented by reference TRBV9 and TRBJ2-7, the full variable domain reads DSGVTQTPKHLITATGQRVTLRCSPRSGDLSVYWYQQSLDQGLQFLIQYYNGEERAKGNILERFSAQQFPDLHSELNLSSLELGDSALYFCASSPQGHFAYEQYFGPGTRLTVT.

The chain is built from TRBV2 and TRBJ2-7; D not certain. From germline, CDR1 is SNHLY and CDR2 FYNNEI. The CDR3 spans 11 residues. Trimming left V 4 bases short and J 4 bases short, with 5 bases between. The CDR3, as DNA: TGTGCCAGCAGTGTCGGGTACGAGCAGTACTTC. It is translated as CASSVGYEQYF.

The chain joins TRBV7-9 to TRBJ2-5, with D possibly matching TRBD1 (6 bases). Germline loops: CDR1 SEHNR, CDR2 FQNEAQ (reference sequence). V was trimmed by 2 bases and J by 1 base, leaving 14 bases between them. The CDR3 totals 16 residues. The CDR3 DNA sequence: TGTGCCAGCAGCTTAACCGGGACAACACCCCAAGAGACCCAGTACTTC. Translated, it gives CASSLTGTTPQETQYF.

The V gene is TRBV10-3, the J gene TRBJ2-5, with 7 bases lining up with TRBD2. The closer fit of TRBJ2-7 to the DNA end suggests the J call may be wrong. The CDR3 has 12 residues. Germline CDR1 is ENHRY and CDR2 is SYGVKD. CDR3 region: CAISTTSLEQYF. The DNA for the CDR3 is TGTGCCATCAGTACGACTAGCCTCGAGCAGTACTTC.

The genes are TRBV4-1 and TRBJ1-6, with unresolved D. CDR1 and CDR2 from the germline V gene are MGHRA and YSYEKL. This CDR3 contains 14 residues. Trimming left V 4 bases short and J 5 bases short, with 9 bases between. In DNA form, the CDR3 reads TGCGCCAGCAGCCTTGGGCAGGATAATTCACCCCTCCACTTT. Its protein is CASSLGQDNSPLHF.

The chain joins TRBV30 to TRBJ1-1; 10 positions agree with TRBD1. V shed 3 bases, J shed 10 bases, and the junction held 8 bases outside the gene matches. The CDR3 is made up of 13 amino acids. The germline V gene has CDR1 GTSNPN and CDR2 SVGIG (reference sequence). The CDR3 loop is CAWSRDRGRRAFF. CDR3 nucleotides: TGTGCCTGGAGCCGAGACAGGGGGCGGAGAGCTTTCTTT.

This chain links TRBV12-5 with TRBJ2-5, with TRBD2 matching over 10 bases. The length of the CDR3 is 17 residues. CDR1 and CDR2 (germline): LGHNT, FRNRAP. J was trimmed by 4 bases and V by 1 base; bases with no gene match: 9. The CDR3, as DNA: TGTGCTAGTGGTTTGGGGACTAGCGGATTGAGGGGAGAGACCCAGTACTTC. Protein product: CASGLGTSGLRGETQYF.

This chain joins TRBV7-2 and TRBJ2-1, with 11 nucleotides matching TRBD2. The trim removed 5 bases at V and 9 bases at J, leaving 9 bases unmatched. CDR1 and CDR2 (germline): SGHTA, FQGNSA. CDR3 length: 15 amino acids. CDR3: CASSQSGLAGGEQFF. CDR3 DNA sequence: TGTGCCAGCAGCCAGAGTGGGCTAGCGGGAGGTGAGCAGTTCTTC.

This sequence joins TRBV19 and TRBJ1-1; 9 nucleotides agree with TRBD1. V lost 5 bases and J lost 5; bases outside the gene matches: 9. The CDR3 length is 15 residues. Per germline, CDR1 LNHDA and CDR2 SQIVND (reference sequence). DNA for the CDR3: TGTGCCAGTAGTGTTCGGGACAGGGCTCCAACTGAAGCTTTCTTT. Protein product: CASSVRDRAPTEAFF.

The J gene is TRBJ2-7, the V gene TRBV18; a weak D match, TRBD2 (5 bases). Germline V gene sequence: CDR1 KGHSH, CDR2 LQKENI. The V gene lost 3 bases and the J gene lost 3 bases, with 12 bases spanning the gap. This CDR3 has 14 amino acids. CDR3 region: CASSPPDGNYEQYF. CDR3 in DNA: TGTGCCAGCTCACCCCCGGACGGGAACTACGAGCAGTACTTC.

The genes are TRBV20-1 and TRBJ2-5, with D unclear. The CDR3 totals 11 residues. Trimming shortened V by 3 bases and J by 2 bases, and 4 bases separated the two germline ends. Germline lookup yields CDR1 DFQATT and CDR2 SNEGSKA (reference sequence). The CDR3 sequence is CSARLQETQYF. CDR3 DNA sequence: TGCAGTGCTAGGCTACAAGAGACCCAGTACTTC.

This rearrangement joins TRBV6-1 to TRBJ1-1; 7 nucleotides agree with TRBD1. The CDR3 is made up of 17 amino acids. V dropped 4 bases and J dropped 5; count of bases not matched to a gene: 16. From germline, CDR1 is MNHNS and CDR2 SASEGT. In DNA form, the CDR3 reads TGTGCCAGCAGTGGAAACTTGAGACAGGGCCGGGGGACTGAAGCTTTCTTT. This encodes CASSGNLRQGRGTEAFF.

This chain links TRBV7-9 with TRBJ1-1; D is undetermined. Trimming cost V 5 bases and J 0 bases, with 22 bases left between them. Germline loops: CDR1 SEHNR, CDR2 FQNEAQ (reference sequence). The CDR3 sequence is 18 residues long. The CDR3 DNA is TGTGCCAGCAGCAACTTGGTGGAATCCCTACTAGTGAACACTGAAGCTTTCTTT. As protein: CASSNLVESLLVNTEAFF.

The chain joins TRBV15 to TRBJ1-4; D remains unclear. The CDR3 consists of 16 residues. Germline V gene lookup returns CDR1 LNHNV and CDR2 YYDKDF (reference sequence). Trimming took off 4 bases at V and 10 bases at J, with 22 bases between the two ends. CDR3 sequence (DNA): TGTGCCACCAGCACAACTGTGGAGGATGAGAACGGAAAACTGTTTTTT. Amino acid sequence: CATSTTVEDENGKLFF.